This TCR beta chain was sequenced in a study of response to subunit inactivated influenza vaccine. The ends lost 6 bases at V and 0 bases at J; junction bases unmatched: 3. This CDR3 comprises 15 residues. CDR1 is ENHRY, CDR2 SYGVKD, per germline. TCRdb redid the calling of the RT-PCR reads with MiXCR, one entry per CDR3 protein. This table holds some 550,000 distinct CDR3 sequences, roughly 25% found once. This clonotype was observed many times. The data were also submitted as part of a second study, on T cells expressing NK-cell markers. That paper states: For TCR beta, cDNA was produced by 5'RACE template switching with UMIs. It was sorted CD3+CD56-NKG2C+, CD3+CD56+NKG2C- and CD3+CD56+NKG2C+ T cells that provided the TCR beta repertoires. These clonotypes additionally ranked first within the CD3+CD56-NKG2C+ fraction of several donors.

V is TRBV10-3 and J is TRBJ1-3, with 9 positions matching TRBD1. This TCR was recovered from a man aged 45 to 65 who received an inactivated influenza vaccine. The source material was CD4+ T cells sorted from PBMCs, sampled 11 to 12 days after vaccination. This chain's CDR3 is CAIRGQGYSGNTIYF. Written as DNA, the CDR3 is TGTGCCATCAGGGGACAGGGCTACTCTGGAAACACCATATATTTT.